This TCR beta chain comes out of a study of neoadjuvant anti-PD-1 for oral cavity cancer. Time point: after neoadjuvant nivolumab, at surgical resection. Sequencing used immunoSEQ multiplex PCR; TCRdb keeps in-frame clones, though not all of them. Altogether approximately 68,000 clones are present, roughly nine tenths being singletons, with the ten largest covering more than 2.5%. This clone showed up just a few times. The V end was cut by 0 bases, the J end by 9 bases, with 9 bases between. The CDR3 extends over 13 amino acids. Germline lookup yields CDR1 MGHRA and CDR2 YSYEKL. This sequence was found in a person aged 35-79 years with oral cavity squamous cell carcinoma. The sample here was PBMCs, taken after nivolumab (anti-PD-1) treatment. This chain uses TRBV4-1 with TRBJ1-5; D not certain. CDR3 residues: CASSQDFLVPQHF. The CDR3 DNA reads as TGCGCCAGCAGCCAAGATTTCCTAGTGCCCCAGCATTTT.